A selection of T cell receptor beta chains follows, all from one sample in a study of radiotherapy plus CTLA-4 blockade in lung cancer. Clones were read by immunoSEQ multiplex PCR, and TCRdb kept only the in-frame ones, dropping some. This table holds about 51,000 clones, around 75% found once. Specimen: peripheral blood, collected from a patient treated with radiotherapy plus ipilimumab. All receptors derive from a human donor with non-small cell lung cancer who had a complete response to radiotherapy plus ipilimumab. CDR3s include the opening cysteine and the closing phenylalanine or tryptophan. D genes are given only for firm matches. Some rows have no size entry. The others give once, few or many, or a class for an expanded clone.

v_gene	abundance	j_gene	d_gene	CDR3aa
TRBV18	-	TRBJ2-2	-	CASSWEATGELFF
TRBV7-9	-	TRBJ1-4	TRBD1	CASSSQLGQGNEKLFF
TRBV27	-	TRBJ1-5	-	CASSLSSCTSHF
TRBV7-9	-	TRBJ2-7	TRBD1	CASSSRDRVLYEQYF
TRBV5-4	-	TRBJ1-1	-	CASSSLLRDTEAFF
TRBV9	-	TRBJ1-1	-	CASSVTPFSTEAFF
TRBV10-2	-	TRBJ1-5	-	CASSGTLNQPQHF
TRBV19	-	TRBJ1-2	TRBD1	CASRQQGNYGYTF
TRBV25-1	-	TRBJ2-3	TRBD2	CASTLTSGRSTQYF
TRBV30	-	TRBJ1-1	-	CAWTMKTAEAAFF
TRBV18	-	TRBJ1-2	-	CASSPGADSYGYTF
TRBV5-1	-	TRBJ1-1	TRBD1	CASSLDGQGRGNTEAFF
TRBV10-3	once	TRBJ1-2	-	CAISESAGANGYTF
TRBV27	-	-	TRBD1	CASSLALGQTHYEQYF
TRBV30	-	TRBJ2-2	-	CAWSYLGLANTGELFF